This T cell receptor (beta chain) was identified in a study of beta chain features in type 1 diabetes. The study's findings and limits: TCRB rearrangement may or may not be influenced by HLA type; here this remained unresolved.

Sequencing targeted expressed TCRB transcripts, as all isolated RNA had been reverse transcribed. Produced via immunoSEQ multiplex PCR; TCRdb's table is partial and in-frame only. Of a few hundred thousand clones in the sample, about 20% were seen once. J gave up 1 base and V 0 bases, and 4 bases lay outside the gene matches. Germline V gene data show CDR1 as SGHRS and CDR2 as YFSETQ. The CDR3 contains 15 residues. Of note for this clone: Antigen: not known.

The sequence came from a young woman in good health. This chain connects TRBV5-1 to TRBJ2-7; 7 bases align to TRBD2. The sequencing sample was made of naive CD4+ T cells from blood. The CDR3 spells CASSLVSGASYEQYF. The CDR3 bases are TGCGCCAGCAGCTTGGTGAGCGGGGCTTCCTACGAGCAGTACTTC.